This T cell receptor (beta chain) stems from a study of early T cells in non-severe SARS-CoV-2 infection. Study context: Bulk RNA isolated from unsorted whole blood underwent sequencing; chains were not paired.

V was pared by 2 bases and J by 5 bases, with 12 bases between. The germline CDR1 and CDR2 sequences are MNHEY and SVGAGI. This CDR3 has 14 residues. Study results and caveats: VDJdb-based annotation leaned toward anti-spike CD8 responses and missed private and CD4 specificities.

The TCR library protocol was used to attach unique molecular identifiers. These identifiers were attached to individual cDNA molecules. MiXCR, run by TCRdb on the 5' RACE reads, gives a single entry per CDR3 protein. The sample lists about 49,000 distinct CDR3 sequences, roughly 10% occurring once. Turning to this clonotype: As yet, its antigen is unknown.

The chain combines TRBV6-5 with TRBJ1-1; no clear D. The source of this sequence is an adult who was a healthcare worker with PCR-confirmed SARS-CoV-2 infection or an uninfected control (not recorded which). Material: whole blood. The CDR3 loop is CASSYREGRTEAFF. CDR3 DNA: TGTGCCAGCAGTTACAGAGAGGGTCGGACTGAAGCTTTCTTT.